This entry lists 21 T cell receptor beta chains sequenced from one sample in a study of Graves' ophthalmopathy and Graves' hyperthyroidism. Using RNA transcripts, the TCR beta CDR3 regions were amplified. Investigators did first-round RT-PCR with HTBI primers, then second-round multiplex PCR. TCRdb re-called the multiplex PCR reads with MiXCR, one entry per CDR3 protein. Of about 740,000 distinct CDR3 sequences in the sample, roughly 40% were seen once. The specimen was peripheral blood. These TCRs come from an adult man with Graves' ophthalmopathy.

Comment on this clonotype: Relative to the germline gene, one junction end is altered; a read error may explain this. J is TRBJ2-5 and V is TRBV6-5; possibly TRBD2 for D (6 bases). Germline lookup yields CDR1 MNHEY and CDR2 SVGAGI. CDR3 length equals 15 residues. CDR3 DNA: TGTGCCAGCATTCCGGGTAGCGGAACTCAAGAGACCCAGTGCTTC. This translates into CASIPGSGTQETQCF.

V is TRBV2 and J is TRBJ1-4, with D uncertain. The germline CDR1 and CDR2 sequences are SNHLY and FYNNEI. This CDR3 is built from 17 residues. The V and J ends lost 5 bases and 0 bases respectively, with 16 bases between them. The CDR3 coding sequence is TGTGCCAGCAGTTCCCTAACAGACCTTGCAACTAATGAAAAACTGTTTTTT. It codes for CASSSLTDLATNEKLFF.

This clonotype was picked up one time. The chain recombines TRBV29-1 with TRBJ1-6, with TRBD1 identical over 7 bases. V shed 7 bases, J shed 6 bases, and the junction held 9 bases outside the gene matches. Per germline, CDR1 SQVTM and CDR2 ANQGSEA. The CDR3 spans 14 residues. The CDR3 DNA sequence: TGCAGCGACGCCCGACAGGGCAGTAATTCACCCCTCCACTTT. It translates to CSDARQGSNSPLHF.

V usage is TRBV20-1 and J usage is TRBJ2-5, with D tentatively TRBD1 (6 bases). The V gene's germline CDR1 is DFQATT and CDR2 SNEGSKA (reference sequence). V dropped 6 bases and J dropped 13 bases, with 15 bases sitting between them. There are 10 residues in the CDR3. The CDR3 DNA reads as TGCAGTGCGAGCCAGGGGATCGGGTACTTC. As protein: CSASQGIGYF.

The chain recombines TRBV6-2 or TRBV6-3 with TRBJ1-3; TRBD1 might be the D (6 bases). Germline loops: CDR1 MNHEY, CDR2 SVGEGT. Trimming took 0 bases from V and 4 from J, leaving 10 bases between them. The CDR3 consists of 15 residues. The CDR3 DNA follows: TGTGCCAGCAGTTACTCGACCGGGACAGGAAACACCATATATTTT. Translation: CASSYSTGTGNTIYF.

This clonotype was picked up many times. The CDR3 loop is CASSLAGLNSSPLHF. CDR3 coding DNA: TGTGCCAGCAGCTTAGCGGGACTGAACTCTTCACCCCTCCACTTT. The chain recombines TRBV7-9 with TRBJ1-6, with a tentative D call TRBD1 (5 bases). Germline CDR1 is SEHNR and CDR2 is FQNEAQ (reference sequence). V shed 0 bases and J shed 9 bases, with 12 bases lying between them. There are 15 residues in the CDR3.

This clonotype was observed a handful of times. The chain couples TRBV14 to TRBJ2-2, with D perhaps TRBD2 (5 bases). The germline V gene encodes CDR1 SGHDN and CDR2 FVKESK. Trimming cost V 3 bases and J 6 bases, with 11 bases left between them. The CDR3 is 14 amino acids. CDR3 residues: CASSHKRRSGELFF. For the CDR3, the DNA is TGTGCCAGCAGCCACAAGAGGAGGTCCGGGGAGCTGTTTTTT.

The genes are TRBV9 and TRBJ1-5; possible D gene TRBD1, 5 bases. The germline CDR1 and CDR2 sequences are SGDLS and YYNGEE. Trimming left V 3 bases short and J 5 bases short, with 12 bases between. The CDR3 extends over 14 amino acids. CDR3 nucleotides: TGTGCCAGCAGCGGCGGGACCAACGATCAGCCCCAGCATTTT. Translated, it gives CASSGGTNDQPQHF. Using reference TRBV9 and TRBJ1-5 for the parts outside the CDR3, the full variable domain is DSGVTQTPKHLITATGQRVTLRCSPRSGDLSVYWYQQSLDQGLQFLIQYYNGEERAKGNILERFSAQQFPDLHSELNLSSLELGDSALYFCASSGGTNDQPQHFGDGTRLSIL.

The rearrangement links TRBV15 to TRBJ1-2; no clear D gene. The CDR3 has 12 amino acids. Germline lookup yields CDR1 LNHNV and CDR2 YYDKDF (reference sequence). With 7 bases removed from V and 4 bases from J, the gap between germline ends came to 10 bases. CDR3 protein: CATTEGTYGYTF. The CDR3 DNA follows: TGTGCCACCACGGAGGGAACCTATGGCTACACCTTC.

This clonotype was recorded many times. This chain links TRBV7-9 with TRBJ1-4; D possibly corresponds to TRBD1 (5 bases). With 5 bases removed from V and 4 bases from J, the gap between germline ends came to 17 bases. This CDR3 region has 16 residues. Germline values: CDR1 SEHNR, CDR2 FQNEAQ (reference sequence). CDR3 coding DNA: TGTGCCAGCAGCCCCCAGTTGAGTGACAGTAATGAAAAACTGTTTTTT. This sequence encodes CASSPQLSDSNEKLFF.

The chain carries TRBV9 and TRBJ2-7; 12 bases match TRBD1. This CDR3 spans 16 amino acids. CDR1 SGDLS and CDR2 YYNGEE come from the germline V gene. The J segment lost 6 bases and the V segment lost 4 bases, leaving 11 bases of the junction unmatched. CDR3 nucleotides: TGTGCCAGCAGCCGTATGGGGGGACAGGGGGCCGTCGAGCAGTACTTC. Its translation: CASSRMGGQGAVEQYF.

In regard to this clonotype: One base away lies a much larger clone, so this may be a sequencing read error. This chain joins TRBV7-9 and TRBJ2-7; 11 bases fit TRBD1. V shed 5 bases and J 5 bases; nucleotides not matched to a gene: 8. The germline gives CDR1 SEHNR, CDR2 FQNEAQ (reference sequence). The CDR3 spans 15 residues. For the CDR3, the DNA is TGTGCCAGCAGCGGCGGAGGGACAGGGGGTGACGAGCAGTACTTC. This encodes CASSGGGTGGDEQYF.

This clonotype was recorded many times. V usage is TRBV7-9 and J usage is TRBJ1-2; no clear D. Deletions cut 5 bases from V and 13 bases from J, with 17 bases between. CDR1 and CDR2 (germline): SEHNR, FQNEAQ (reference sequence). The CDR3 totals 12 residues. Written as DNA, the CDR3 is TGTGCCAGCAGCCGAGCAGGTTGGAGCCCCACCTTC. Amino acids: CASSRAGWSPTF.

The V and J genes are TRBV2 and TRBJ2-5; TRBD2 is a possible D gene (5 bases). V was clipped by 5 bases and J by 0 bases, with 13 bases between them. The CDR3 is 15 residues long. Germline V lookup: CDR1 SNHLY, CDR2 FYNNEI. The CDR3 DNA is TGTGCCAGCAGTCGGACTCGATACCACCAAGAGACCCAGTACTTC. Amino acid sequence: CASSRTRYHQETQYF.

As concerns this clonotype: A read error is possible here, since a much larger clone lies one base away. This rearrangement joins TRBV7-2 to TRBJ2-7; D is possibly TRBD1 (6 bases). The germline gives CDR1 SGHTA, CDR2 FQGNSA. Trimming took off 1 base at V and 2 bases at J, with 12 bases between the two ends. The CDR3 length is 15 residues. The CDR3 loop reads CASSLGDIPAYEQYF. In DNA, the CDR3 is TGTGCCAGCAGCTTAGGGGACATCCCCGCCTACGAGCAGTACTTC.

The CDR3: CASRFRGYEQYF. CDR3 nucleotide sequence: TGTGCCAGCAGATTCAGAGGGTACGAGCAGTACTTC. The rearrangement links TRBV12-3 or TRBV12-4 to TRBJ2-7; TRBD2 might be the D (5 bases). With 6 bases removed from V and 4 bases from J, the gap between germline ends came to 10 bases. The CDR3 has 12 amino acids.

Worth noting for this clonotype: The junction differs from germline at one of its ends, possibly a read error. The V call is TRBV10-1, the J call TRBJ2-7; 7 bases align to TRBD2. The CDR3 loop spans 14 amino acids. The germline V gene encodes CDR1 WNHNN and CDR2 SYGVQD (reference sequence). The CDR3 is CASIQDGGSHEQYF. The DNA for the CDR3 is TGTGCCAGCATCCAAGACGGGGGGTCCCACGAGCAGTACTTC.

The gene calls are TRBV25-1 and TRBJ2-2; maybe TRBD2 (6 bases). CDR3 length equals 17 residues. Germline CDR1 and CDR2: MGHDK and SYGVNS. Trimming left V 6 bases short and J 0 bases short, with 17 bases between. CDR3 coding DNA: TGTGCCAGCAGCTTGGGCGGGGAATTCGCGAACACCGGGGAGCTGTTTTTT. It codes for CASSLGGEFANTGELFF.

As DNA, the CDR3 is TGTGCCAGCAGCTCGGGACAGTATAATGAAAAACTGTTTTTT. This translates into CASSSGQYNEKLFF. The gene calls are TRBV7-2 and TRBJ1-4; the match to TRBD1 covers 7 bases. Trimming at V came to 4 bases and at J to 4 bases, leaving 3 bases not matched to a gene. The CDR3 totals 14 residues. Germline assignment: CDR1 SGHTA and CDR2 FQGNSA. The full variable domain, completed using reference TRBV7-2 and TRBJ1-4, is GAGVSQSPSNKVTEKGKDVELRCDPISGHTALYWYRQSLGQGLEFLIYFQGNSAPDKSGLPSDRFSAERTGGSVSTLTIQRTQQEDSAVYLCASSSGQYNEKLFFGSGTQLSVL.

This clonotype was detected only a few times. It may be a read error: a sequence one base away is much more abundant. The V and J genes are TRBV7-9 and TRBJ1-4; D ambiguous. Germline V lookup: CDR1 SEHNR, CDR2 FQNEAQ (reference sequence). The CDR3 is made up of 12 amino acids. The V and J ends lost 2 bases and 11 bases respectively, with 9 bases between them. CDR3 coding DNA: TGTGCCAGCAGCTTAATTAGTACGAAACTGTTTTTT. Its translation is CASSLISTKLFF.

Regarding this clonotype: One end of the junction is discordant with germline, which a read error may explain. The chain has TRBV7-8 and TRBJ1-5, with 7 bases that match TRBD1. Germline-derived CDR1 and CDR2 are SGHVS and FQNEAQ. The CDR3 extends over 15 amino acids. CDR3 bases: TGCGCCAGCAGCGATAAACAGGGGTCGGGTCAGCCCCAGCATTTT. Protein sequence: CASSDKQGSGQPQHF.